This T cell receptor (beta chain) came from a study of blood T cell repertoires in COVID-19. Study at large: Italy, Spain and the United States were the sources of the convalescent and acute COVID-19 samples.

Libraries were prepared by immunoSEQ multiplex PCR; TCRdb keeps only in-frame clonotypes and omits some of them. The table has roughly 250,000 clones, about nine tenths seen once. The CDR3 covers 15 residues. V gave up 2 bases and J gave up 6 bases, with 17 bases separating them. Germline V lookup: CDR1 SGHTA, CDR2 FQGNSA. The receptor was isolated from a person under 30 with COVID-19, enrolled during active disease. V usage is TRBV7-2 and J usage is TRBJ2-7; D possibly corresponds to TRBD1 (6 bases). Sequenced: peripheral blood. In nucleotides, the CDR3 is TGTGCCAGCAGCTTAACCAGGGGCCCACCATCCGAGCAGTACTTC. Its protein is CASSLTRGPPSEQYF.